Sequencing of this TCR beta chain was carried out in a study of identical twins. Germline V CDR1 and CDR2: MNHEY, SVGAGI. This CDR3 spans 15 amino acids. The ends were cut back, 0 bases at V and 7 bases at J, with 16 bases in the middle. TCRdb itself ran the 5' RACE reads through MiXCR, one entry per CDR3 protein. The sample lists around 240,000 distinct CDR3 sequences, roughly 7% occurring once. This clonotype turned up a few times. The same sample was also studied in work on yellow fever vaccine responses in identical twins.

The sequence was collected from a young woman in good health. V usage is TRBV6-5 and J usage is TRBJ2-7, with D possibly matching TRBD2 (5 bases). The sample comprised memory (CD45RO+) T cells sorted from blood. CDR3 sequence: CASSYSSFPRGEQYF. CDR3 in DNA: TGTGCCAGCAGTTACTCGTCGTTTCCCCGAGGGGAGCAGTACTTC.